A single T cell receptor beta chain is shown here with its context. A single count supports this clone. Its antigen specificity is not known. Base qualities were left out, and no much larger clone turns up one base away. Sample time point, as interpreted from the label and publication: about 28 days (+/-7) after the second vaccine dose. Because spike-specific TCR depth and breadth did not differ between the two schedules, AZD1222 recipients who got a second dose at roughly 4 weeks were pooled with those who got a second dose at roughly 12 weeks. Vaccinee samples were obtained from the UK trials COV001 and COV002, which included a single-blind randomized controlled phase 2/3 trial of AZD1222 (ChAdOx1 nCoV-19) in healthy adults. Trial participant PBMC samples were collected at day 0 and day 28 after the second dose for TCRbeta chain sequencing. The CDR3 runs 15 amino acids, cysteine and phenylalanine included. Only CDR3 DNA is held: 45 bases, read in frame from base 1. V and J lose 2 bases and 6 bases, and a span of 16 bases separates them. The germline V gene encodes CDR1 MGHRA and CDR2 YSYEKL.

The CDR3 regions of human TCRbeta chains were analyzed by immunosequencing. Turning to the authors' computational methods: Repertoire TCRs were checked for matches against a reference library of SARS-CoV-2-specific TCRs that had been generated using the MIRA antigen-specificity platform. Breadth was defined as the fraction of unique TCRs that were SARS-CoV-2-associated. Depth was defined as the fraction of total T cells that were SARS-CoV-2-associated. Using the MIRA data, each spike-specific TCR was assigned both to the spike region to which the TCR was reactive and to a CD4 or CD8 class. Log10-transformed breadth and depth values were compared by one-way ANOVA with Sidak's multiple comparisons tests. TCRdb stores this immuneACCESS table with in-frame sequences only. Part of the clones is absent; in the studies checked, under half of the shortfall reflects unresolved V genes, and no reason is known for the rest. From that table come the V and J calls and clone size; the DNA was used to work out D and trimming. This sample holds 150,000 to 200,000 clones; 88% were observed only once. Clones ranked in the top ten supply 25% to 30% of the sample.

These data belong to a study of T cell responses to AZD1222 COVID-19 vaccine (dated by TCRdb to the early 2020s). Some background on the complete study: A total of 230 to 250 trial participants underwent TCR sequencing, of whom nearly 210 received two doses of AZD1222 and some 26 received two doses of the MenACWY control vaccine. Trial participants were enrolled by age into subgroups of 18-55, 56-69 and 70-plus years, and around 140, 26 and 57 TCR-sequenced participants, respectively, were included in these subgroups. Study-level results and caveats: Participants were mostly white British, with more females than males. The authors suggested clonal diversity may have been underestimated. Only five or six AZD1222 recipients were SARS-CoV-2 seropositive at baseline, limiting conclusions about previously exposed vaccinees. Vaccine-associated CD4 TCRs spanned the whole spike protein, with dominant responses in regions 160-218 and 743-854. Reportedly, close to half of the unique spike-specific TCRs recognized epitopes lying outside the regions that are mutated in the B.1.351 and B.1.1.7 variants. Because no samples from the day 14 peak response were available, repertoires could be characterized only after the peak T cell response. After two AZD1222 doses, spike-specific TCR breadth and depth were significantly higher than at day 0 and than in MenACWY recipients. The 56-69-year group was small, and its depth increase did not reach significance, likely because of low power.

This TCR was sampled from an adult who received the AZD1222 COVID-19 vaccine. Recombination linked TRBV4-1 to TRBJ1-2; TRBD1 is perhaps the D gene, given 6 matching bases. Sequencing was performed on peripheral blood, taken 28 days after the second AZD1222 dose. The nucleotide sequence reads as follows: TGCGCCAGCAGCCAAAATACAGGGATAAGAAATGGCTACACCTTC. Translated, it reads CASSQNTGIRNGYTF.